What follows describes a single TCR beta chain. V was pared by 7 bases and J by 2 bases, with 7 bases of the junction left unmatched. The V gene's germline CDR1 is MDHEN and CDR2 SYDVKM. This CDR3 has 15 amino acids. It was within 2 weeks before study entry that exposed participants met a COVID-19 case. The entry originates in a study of blood T cell repertoires in COVID-19. The assay was immunoSEQ multiplex PCR, and TCRdb's table has in-frame clones only and misses some. This repertoire shows some 290,000 clones, roughly 90% found once; its top ten account for roughly 3.9%. This rearrangement joins TRBV28 to TRBJ2-3; 9 positions agree with TRBD2. Sequenced input: PBMCs or T cells enriched from blood (not recorded which). The clonotype originates from a woman under 40 who had been exposed to COVID-19. CDR3 bases: TGTGCCAGCACTAGAGGGGGACTAGCCACAGATACGCAGTATTTT. It specifies CASTRGGLATDTQYF.